This T cell receptor beta chain was captured in a study of blood T cells in healthy people across ages. Points from the study as a whole: Investigators treated diversity estimates from one million T cells as underestimates. CMV infection status of these donors was not known.

The use of a sample-barcoded 5' primer and a J-beta primer mix characterized a second PCR of 7 to 11 cycles. TCRdb analysed the 5' RACE reads with MiXCR anew, one entry per CDR3 protein. The sample shows 750,000 to 950,000 distinct CDR3 sequences, 25% to 35% of them seen only once. A word on this clonotype: As yet, its antigen is unknown.

V shed 5 bases and J shed 7 bases, with 19 bases lying between them. CDR3 length equals 14 residues. CDR1 SGHRS and CDR2 YFSETQ come from the germline V gene. The same data also contributed to another study, on T cells of mothers and their children. That work contributes: Versus unrelated pairs, overlap was slightly higher in related mother-child pairs, without reaching significance. Not a single persistent microchimeric T cell clone was detected.

The material sequenced was blood. The TCR comes from a middle-aged woman in good health. The chain couples TRBV5-1 to TRBJ2-7, with D hard to call. CDR3 bases: TGCGCCAGCAGTTCCCAGCAGGAAGGCTGGGAGCAGTACTTC. This sequence encodes CASSSQQEGWEQYF.